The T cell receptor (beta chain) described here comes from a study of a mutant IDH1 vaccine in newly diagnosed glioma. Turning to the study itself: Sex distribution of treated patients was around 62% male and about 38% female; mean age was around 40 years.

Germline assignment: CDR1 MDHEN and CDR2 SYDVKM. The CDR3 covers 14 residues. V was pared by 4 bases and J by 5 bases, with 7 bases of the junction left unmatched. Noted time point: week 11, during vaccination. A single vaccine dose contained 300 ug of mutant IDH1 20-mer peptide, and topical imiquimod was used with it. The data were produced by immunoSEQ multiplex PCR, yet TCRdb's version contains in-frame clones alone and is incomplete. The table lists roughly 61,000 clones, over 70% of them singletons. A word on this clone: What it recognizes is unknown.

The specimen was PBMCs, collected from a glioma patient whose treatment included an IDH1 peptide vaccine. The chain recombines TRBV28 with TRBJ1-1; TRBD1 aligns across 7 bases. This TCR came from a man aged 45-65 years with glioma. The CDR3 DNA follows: TGTGCCAGCAGTTACGACAGGGAGGGGACTGAAGCTTTCTTT. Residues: CASSYDREGTEAFF.